The TCR beta chain under discussion was sequenced for a study of T-cell reconstitution after alpha-beta-depleted transplantation in children. General study points: After transplant, at about two months, alpha-beta T cells were reportedly derived from several hundred expanded graft clones. Hyperexpanded clones declined; after one year, newly produced T cells mostly supplied diversity.

This clonotype was picked up many times. The antigen remains undetermined. Unique molecular identifiers were used in preparing the TCRbeta library. TCRdb reprocessed the PCR reads via MiXCR and lists one record per CDR3 protein. Found here are 670,000 or so distinct CDR3 sequences, 13% of them singletons; the top ten hold about 0.77%. V was clipped by 0 bases and J by 1 base, with 8 bases between them. CDR1 and CDR2 (germline): DFQATT, SNEGSKA (reference sequence). CDR3 length: 14 residues. This TCR was sampled from a girl aged 2 to 10 with congenital amegakaryocytic thrombocytopenia, due to receive a stem cell transplant. The chain is built from TRBV20-1 and TRBJ2-3; D call uncertain. The sample in question was PBMCs, obtained before TCRalphabeta/CD19-depleted stem cell transplant. Here the CDR3 DNA reads TGCAGTGCTAGAGAGGGCCGACGCACAGATACGCAGTATTTT. It is translated as CSAREGRRTDTQYF.